The 12 T cell receptor beta chains given below trace back to one sample, sequenced in a study of metastatic and nonmetastatic thyroid tumors. MiXCR reprocessed the PCR reads for TCRdb. The profile shows roughly 18,000 clones, under 30% of them singletons. Treatment of any kind had been given to no patient before thyroid surgery. The sample taken for sequencing was tumor tissue. The origin of the receptors is a female donor with papillary thyroid cancer or a benign thyroid nodule (not recorded which). Some clones in this sample may be carry-over from other donors' samples.

This clone has more than one count but fewer than ten. A junction end diverges from the germline sequence, so it may reflect a read error. This rearrangement joins TRBV15 to TRBJ2-7; the match to TRBD2 covers 8 bases. This CDR3 is built from 15 residues. The germline V gene encodes CDR1 LNHNV and CDR2 YYDKDF (reference sequence). The CDR3 loop is CSTSRDLAGGAEQYF. As DNA, the CDR3 is TGTTCCACCAGCAGAGATCTGGCGGGAGGTGCCGAGCAGTACTTC. The full variable domain, in which reference TRBV15 and TRBJ2-7 provide the parts outside the CDR3, is DAMVIQNPRYQVTQFGKPVTLSCSQTLNHNVMYWYQQKSSQAPKLLFHYYDKDFNNEADTPDNFQSRRPNTSFCFLDIRSPGLGDTAMYLCSTSRDLAGGAEQYFGPGTRLTVT.

The genes are TRBV5-1 and TRBJ1-3; no definite D call. CDR1 SGHRS and CDR2 YFSETQ come from the germline V gene. Trimming left V 3 bases short and J 4 bases short, with 8 bases between. The length of the CDR3 is 13 residues. In DNA form, the CDR3 reads TGCGCCAGCAGCTCGAGGTTCGGAAACACCATATATTTT. Translated, it gives CASSSRFGNTIYF.

In its sample, this clone was seen a few times. The V and J genes are TRBV19 and TRBJ1-2, with D hard to call. Trimming took 7 bases from V and 7 from J, leaving 22 bases between them. The CDR3 is 15 residues long. Per the germline V gene, CDR1 is LNHDA and CDR2 is SQIVND (reference sequence). This chain's CDR3 is CASTTTGMIGSGYTF. CDR3 DNA sequence: TGTGCCAGTACCACAACCGGGATGATAGGAAGTGGCTACACCTTC.

This clone has only a few counts. The chain has TRBV6-5 and TRBJ2-7; TRBD2 matches at 7 bases. The CDR3 is 15 residues long. Germline V gene data show CDR1 as MNHEY and CDR2 as SVGAGI. Unmatched junction bases numbered 11, after V lost 2 bases and J lost 7 bases. The CDR3 loop is CASSYRGTTHWEQYF. Written as DNA, the CDR3 is TGTGCCAGCAGTTACAGAGGGACTACCCACTGGGAGCAGTACTTC.

As concerns this clone: The junction departs from the called germline gene at one end, perhaps through a read error. This chain uses TRBV11-2 with TRBJ1-4; D is unresolved. This CDR3 is 17 amino acids long. CDR1 is SGHAT, CDR2 FQNNGV, per germline. The CDR3 protein is CASSPRGRPMENEELFF. The CDR3 DNA is TGTGCCAGCAGCCCCCGAGGGAGGCCAATGGAAAATGAAGAACTGTTTTTT. The full variable domain, its missing parts supplied by reference TRBV11-2 and TRBJ1-4, is EAGVAQSPRYKIIEKRQSVAFWCNPISGHATLYWYQQILGQGPKLLIQFQNNGVVDDSQLPKDRFSAERLKGVDSTLKIQPAKLEDSAVYLCASSPRGRPMENEELFFGSGTQLSVL.

This clone was seen a handful of times. The rearrangement links TRBV2 to TRBJ2-1; TRBD2 agrees at 8 bases. This CDR3 spans 13 amino acids. The V and J ends lost 8 bases and 11 bases, in that order; junction bases with no gene match: 11. Germline V CDR1 and CDR2: SNHLY, FYNNEI. The CDR3 loop is CASVEDSGTQQFF. The CDR3 DNA reads as TGTGCCAGCGTGGAGGATAGCGGGACCCAGCAGTTCTTC.

This chain uses TRBV6-1 with TRBJ2-7, with 7 bases aligning to TRBD1. Germline V CDR1 and CDR2: MNHNS, SASEGT. Unmatched junction bases numbered 1, after V lost 5 bases and J lost 3 bases. The CDR3 is 12 amino acids. The CDR3 coding sequence is TGTGCCAGCAGTCGGGACAGCTACGAGCAGTACTTC. Amino acid sequence: CASSRDSYEQYF.

This clone came up many times. The chain has TRBV30 and TRBJ1-4; D possibly corresponds to TRBD1 (5 bases). CDR3 size: 12 residues. Trimming took 3 bases from V and 8 from J, leaving 10 bases between them. CDR1 is GTSNPN, CDR2 SVGIG, per germline (reference sequence). The CDR3 sequence: CAWSGEGEKLFF. CDR3 DNA: TGTGCCTGGAGCGGGGAGGGGGAAAAACTGTTTTTT.

As concerns this clone: Additional DNA sequences in this sample encode the identical CDR3. This sequence joins TRBV4-1 and TRBJ2-3, with 10 bases aligning to TRBD2. The V and J ends lost 0 bases and 4 bases, in that order; junction bases with no gene match: 13. Looked up from germline, CDR1 is MGHRA and CDR2 is YSYEKL. CDR3 length: 19 residues. As DNA, the CDR3 is TGCGCCAGCAGCCAAGATAACTGGGGATGGACTAGCGGATCAGATACGCAGTATTTT. Translated, it gives CASSQDNWGWTSGSDTQYF.

The chain links TRBV20-1 to TRBJ1-2, with 7 bases fitting TRBD1. The germline gives CDR1 DFQATT, CDR2 SNEGSKA (reference sequence). The CDR3 has 12 amino acids. Germline trimming cut 1 base from V and 5 bases from J; bases unmatched to any gene: 1. DNA for the CDR3: TGCAGTGCTAGAGCACAGGGGTATGGCTACACCTTC. It yields the protein CSARAQGYGYTF.

In its sample, this clone was seen a few times. The chain uses TRBV6-2 or TRBV6-3 and TRBJ2-2; no clear D. CDR1 and CDR2 from the germline V gene are MNHEY and SVGEGT. There are 14 residues in the CDR3. V lost 7 bases to trimming and J lost 7 bases, with 16 bases between them. The CDR3 sequence is CASIRDYSYGELFF. In DNA, the CDR3 is TGTGCCAGCATCCGTGATTACAGCTACGGGGAGCTGTTTTTT.

The rearrangement links TRBV6-6 to TRBJ2-3; D possibly corresponds to TRBD2 (6 bases). V dropped 4 bases and J dropped 1 base, with 15 bases sitting between them. The CDR3 is 16 amino acids. From germline, CDR1 is MNHNY and CDR2 SVGAGI (reference sequence). CDR3 coding DNA: TGTGCCAGCAGTTGGTTCGAGGGAGGAGGCACAGATACGCAGTATTTT. Protein: CASSWFEGGGTDTQYF.